Listed below are T cell receptor beta chains from one sample, sequenced in a study of cytomegalovirus exposure and HLA in healthy donors. Generated by immunoSEQ multiplex PCR, the TCRdb table keeps only in-frame clones and is missing some. The sample lists approximately 160,000 clones, roughly 85% occurring once. The sequenced sample was PBMCs. The receptors were sampled from a male donor in good health and CMV-seronegative. Both conserved end residues are part of each CDR3. Fields, in order: D gene, V gene, CDR3 length, J gene, clone size, CDR3 DNA, CDR3 protein. A D gene is named only where the DNA matches it firmly. The size entry is marked missing in some rows and otherwise reads once, few, many or a size class.

.,TRBV5-1,13,TRBJ2-6,once,TGCGCCAGCAGCTTAACAGGGACCAACGTCCTGACTTTC,CASSLTGTNVLTF
.,TRBV12-5,12,TRBJ1-1,.,TGTGCCAGTTCGCTCGGGTGGACTGAAGCTTTCTTT,CASSLGWTEAFF
.,TRBV7-8,19,TRBJ1-5,.,TGTGCCAGCAGCTTAACTCGGACACATATTAGAACGATCAATCAGCCCCAGCATTTT,CASSLTRTHIRTINQPQHF
.,TRBV12-5,13,TRBJ1-1,few,TGTGCTAGCATGGGGGAGGTGAACACTGAAGCTTTCTTT,CASMGEVNTEAFF
TRBD1,TRBV27,17,TRBJ1-5,.,TGTGCCAGCAGTTCAGCGGGACAGGGGGTAAAAAATCAGCCCCAGCATTTT,CASSSAGQGVKNQPQHF
.,TRBV2,12,TRBJ2-5,.,TGTGCCAGCAGTGAGAGAGGGGAGGCCCAGTACTTC,CASSERGEAQYF
.,TRBV9,14,TRBJ2-3,.,TGTGCCAGCAGCGACAGGGTTGACACAGATACGCAGTATTTT,CASSDRVDTDTQYF
.,TRBV19,14,TRBJ2-7,.,TGTGCCAGTAGTAAATGGGCAGGGCCCTACGAGCAGTACTTC,CASSKWAGPYEQYF
.,TRBV18,12,TRBJ2-1,.,TGTGCCAGCCAGACAAGGAACAATGAGCAGTTCTTC,CASQTRNNEQFF
TRBD1,TRBV5-1,16,TRBJ2-3,.,TGCGCCAGCAGCTTGGTTGGTCAGGGGGCCGCAGATACGCAGTATTTT,CASSLVGQGAADTQYF
.,TRBV30,14,TRBJ2-2,.,TGTGCCTGGATTCCGGGACTCTACACCGGGGAGCTGTTTTTT,CAWIPGLYTGELFF
.,TRBV7-3,15,TRBJ2-4,once,TGTGCCAGCAGCTTAACTCCACTAGCCAAAAACATTCAGTACTTC,CASSLTPLAKNIQYF
.,TRBV18,14,TRBJ1-2,.,TGTGCCAGCTCACCAATTGAGGGTTACTATGGCTACACCTTC,CASSPIEGYYGYTF
.,TRBV7-2,14,TRBJ2-1,.,TGTGCCAGCAGCCCCTGGGGGGATTACAATGAGCAGTTCTTC,CASSPWGDYNEQFF
TRBD1,TRBV11-2,16,TRBJ1-2,.,TGTGCCAGCAGCTCGAGTTTGACAGGGTTGGGGTATGGCTACACCTTC,CASSSSLTGLGYGYTF
.,TRBV7-2,13,TRBJ2-5,.,TGTGCCAGCAGCCTTTCCCCCGTGGAGACCCAGTACTTC,CASSLSPVETQYF
TRBD1,TRBV7-6,15,TRBJ1-1,once,TGTGCCAGCAGCGGGGGACAGGCCCGACCAACTGAAGCTTTCTTT,CASSGGQARPTEAFF
TRBD1,TRBV9,15,TRBJ1-1,.,TGTGCCAGCAGCCCCCGGACAGGGTTATTCACTGAAGCTTTCTTT,CASSPRTGLFTEAFF
TRBD2,TRBV4-2,18,TRBJ2-3,.,TGTGCCAGCAGCCAAGATTTGCTAGCGGGAGTGGGGACAGATACGCAGTATTTT,CASSQDLLAGVGTDTQYF
.,TRBV29-1,13,TRBJ2-1,.,TGCAGCGTTGGATACATAGGGGCCAATGAGCAGTTCTTC,CSVGYIGANEQFF
TRBD2,TRBV6-1,13,TRBJ2-4,.,TGTGCCAGCAGTGAGCCCAGCCGGGAGGTTCAGTACTTC,CASSEPSREVQYF
TRBD1,TRBV6-5,14,TRBJ1-6,.,TGTGCCAGCAGGAGGGGACAGGGCAATTCACCCCTCCACTTT,CASRRGQGNSPLHF
.,TRBV18,14,TRBJ2-2,.,TGTGCCAGCCAGTGGCAGAAGAACACCGGGGAGCTGTTTTTT,CASQWQKNTGELFF
TRBD2,TRBV7-3,17,TRBJ2-1,.,TGTGCCAGCAGCCTACGGGGGACTAGCGGGAGGGACAATGAGCAGTTCTTC,CASSLRGTSGRDNEQFF